Listed below are T cell receptor beta chains from one sample, sequenced in a study of post-analysis software for immune sequencing data. TCRdb reanalysed the PCR reads using MiXCR and keeps one entry per CDR3 protein. There are approximately 730,000 distinct CDR3 sequences in the sample; 25% to 30% occur only once, and under 0.7% lies in the top ten. Material for sequencing was blood. These receptors were collected from a girl aged 5 to 17 with multiple sclerosis. Both conserved end residues are part of each CDR3. D genes are given only for firm matches. The size of a clone is reported for some rows only, either as once, few or many, or as a class for expanded clones.

V	J	D	size	CDR3	DNA
TRBV7-9	TRBJ2-1	.	many	CASSLAKGNEQFF	TGTGCCAGCAGCTTAGCGAAGGGGAATGAGCAGTTCTTC
TRBV2	TRBJ2-7	.	.	CASSEAYLVYF	TGTGCCAGCAGTGAAGCGTATTTGGTGTACTTC
TRBV5-1	TRBJ2-1	.	.	CASSLAQSGSYNEQFF	TGCGCCAGCAGCTTGGCCCAAAGCGGCTCCTACAATGAGCAGTTCTTC
TRBV6-1	TRBJ1-6	.	few	CASRWDNNNSPLHF	TGTGCCAGCAGATGGGACAACAATAATTCACCCCTCCACTTT
TRBV27	TRBJ2-1	.	few	CASNGNSLNEQFF	TGTGCCAGCAACGGTAATAGTCTCAATGAGCAGTTCTTC
TRBV7-9	TRBJ2-1	.	.	CASSFPSVARRGDDNEQFF	TGTGCCAGCAGCTTTCCCTCAGTCGCTCGGCGGGGTGACGACAATGAGCAGTTCTTC
TRBV7-2	TRBJ1-5	.	.	CASSLYPGRAQPQHF	TGTGCCAGCAGCCTATATCCGGGGAGGGCTCAGCCCCAGCATTTT
TRBV20-1	TRBJ2-7	TRBD1	.	CSAKGTGGPYEQYF	TGCAGTGCAAAGGGGACAGGGGGCCCCTACGAGCAGTACTTC
TRBV7-2	TRBJ1-1	.	.	CASSFPGNTEAFF	TGTGCCAGCAGCTTCCCAGGGAACACTGAAGCTTTCTTT
TRBV20-1	TRBJ2-4	TRBD2	.	CSAASGRADGRGIQYF	TGCAGTGCTGCTAGCGGGAGGGCCGACGGTCGGGGCATTCAGTACTTC
TRBV12-5	TRBJ2-7	.	few	CASGPGTIVYEQYF	TGTGCTAGTGGTCCGGGGACAATTGTCTACGAGCAGTACTTC
TRBV4-3	TRBJ2-7	TRBD1	few	CASGQEAGQGAFYEQYF	TGCGCCAGCGGCCAAGAGGCGGGACAGGGGGCCTTCTACGAGCAGTACTTC
TRBV5-1	TRBJ1-2	.	.	CASSEGIRYYGYTF	TGCGCCAGCAGCGAGGGGATACGGTACTATGGCTACACCTTC
TRBV28	TRBJ2-1	TRBD1	few	CASSYMTGDERYNEQFF	TGTGCCAGCAGTTATATGACAGGGGACGAGAGATACAATGAGCAGTTCTTC
TRBV5-1	TRBJ1-5	TRBD1	.	CASRESDRGSNQPQHF	TGCGCCAGCCGAGAATCGGACAGGGGTAGCAATCAGCCCCAGCATTTT
TRBV4-3	TRBJ2-4	.	.	CASSALEIKEPQYF	TGCGCCAGCAGCGCCTTGGAAATCAAAGAGCCCCAGTACTTC
TRBV7-9	TRBJ1-2	.	few	CASSQRQDLRQYGYTF	TGTGCCAGCAGCCAACGACAGGACCTGAGACAGTATGGCTACACCTTC
TRBV24-1	TRBJ2-7	TRBD1	few	CATSDRDRSYEQYF	TGTGCCACCAGTGACCGGGACAGATCCTACGAGCAGTACTTC
TRBV5-1	TRBJ1-6	TRBD1	few	CASSQNDRGPSLHF	TGCGCCAGCAGTCAGAACGACAGGGGGCCCTCCCTCCACTTT
TRBV3-1	TRBJ1-2	.	.	CASSHETRTGDYTF	TGTGCCAGCAGCCACGAAACCCGTACCGGTGACTACACCTTC
TRBV4-3	TRBJ2-1	TRBD2	.	CASSQRSGLAGSYNEQFF	TGCGCCAGCAGCCAAAGGTCCGGACTAGCGGGTTCTTACAATGAGCAGTTCTTC
TRBV7-2	TRBJ2-1	TRBD2	many	CASKSSGRAGEQFF	TGTGCCAGCAAATCTAGCGGGAGGGCCGGTGAGCAGTTCTTC
TRBV20-1	TRBJ2-2	.	few	CSATKPDGLTGELFF	TGCAGTGCTACCAAACCGGACGGACTCACCGGGGAGCTGTTTTTT
TRBV7-8	TRBJ1-2	TRBD1	.	CASSPRTGDYGYTF	TGTGCCAGCAGCCCGCGGACAGGCGACTATGGCTACACCTTC
TRBV6-6	TRBJ1-6	.	few	CASSYSRDSPLHF	TGTGCCAGCAGTTACTCGAGGGACTCACCCCTCCACTTT
TRBV27	TRBJ2-7	.	.	CASSPRPESSYEQYF	TGTGCCAGCAGTCCACGGCCAGAGAGCTCCTACGAGCAGTACTTC
TRBV29-1	TRBJ1-1	.	few	CSVEGRYWTTEAFF	TGCAGCGTTGAAGGACGATACTGGACCACTGAAGCTTTCTTT
TRBV6-6	TRBJ2-5	.	.	CASSMTGAPETQYF	TGTGCCAGCTCCATGACGGGAGCGCCAGAGACCCAGTACTTC
TRBV4-1	TRBJ1-3	.	.	CASSPPKGQPTIYF	TGCGCCAGCAGCCCCCCGAAGGGACAACCCACCATATATTTT
TRBV18	TRBJ1-1	.	few	CASSPNTGGGFSEAFF	TGTGCCAGCTCACCAAACACCGGGGGGGGATTCTCTGAAGCTTTCTTT
TRBV14	TRBJ2-1	TRBD2	few	CASSHRNRRREILGEQFF	TGTGCCAGCAGCCATCGAAATAGAAGGCGGGAGATCCTAGGGGAGCAGTTCTTC
TRBV20-1	TRBJ1-2	TRBD1	.	CSAEETGAYYGYTF	TGCAGTGCAGAAGAGACAGGGGCGTACTATGGCTACACCTTC
TRBV20-1	TRBJ2-7	.	few	CSAELGGNSYEQYF	TGCAGTGCAGAGCTTGGGGGCAACTCCTACGAGCAGTACTTC
TRBV7-2	TRBJ2-3	.	few	CASSLGQSPEDTQYF	TGTGCCAGCAGCTTAGGACAGAGTCCCGAGGATACGCAGTATTTT
TRBV28	TRBJ2-7	.	.	CASSRPGRYEQYF	TGTGCCAGCAGTCGGCCAGGTAGATACGAGCAGTACTTC
TRBV5-1	TRBJ2-3	.	few	CASSLAGTDKDTQYF	TGCGCCAGCAGCTTGGCCGGGACTGATAAAGATACGCAGTATTTT
TRBV10-3	TRBJ1-2	TRBD1	.	CAISEFADRAGGYTF	TGTGCCATCAGTGAATTCGCCGACAGGGCGGGTGGCTACACCTTC
TRBV9	TRBJ1-1	.	once	CASSVGTPPIMNTEAFF	TGTGCCAGCAGCGTAGGGACGCCCCCAATCATGAACACTGAAGCTTTCTTT
TRBV27	TRBJ1-6	.	few	CASRAPAGIGSPLHF	TGTGCCAGCAGGGCGCCGGCAGGGATTGGTTCACCCCTCCACTTT
TRBV7-9	TRBJ2-6	.	many	CASSFPDTGANVLTF	TGTGCCAGCAGCTTCCCGGATACTGGGGCCAACGTCCTGACTTTC
TRBV6-5	TRBJ2-7	.	few	CASRTDTLPYEQYF	TGTGCCAGCAGAACTGATACACTACCGTACGAGCAGTACTTC
TRBV4-1	TRBJ1-4	TRBD1	few	CASSPGTGATNEKLFF	TGCGCCAGCAGCCCCGGGACAGGGGCAACTAATGAAAAACTGTTTTTT
TRBV7-2	TRBJ2-4	.	few	CASSPDRAKNIQYF	TGTGCCAGCAGCCCTGACCGAGCCAAAAACATTCAGTACTTC
TRBV6-5	TRBJ1-1	.	few	CASSLLTVGTEAFF	TGTGCCAGCAGTTTACTGACTGTAGGCACTGAAGCTTTCTTT
TRBV5-8	TRBJ1-1	.	.	CASRSNTEVFF	TGTGCCAGCAGGTCTAACACTGAAGTTTTCTTT
TRBV7-2	TRBJ2-3	.	few	CASSFIHTDTQYF	TGTGCCAGCAGCTTCATCCACACAGATACGCAGTATTTT
TRBV6-2/TRBV6-3	TRBJ2-5	.	.	CASSYGPTGGETQYF	TGTGCCAGCAGTTACGGGCCGACAGGCGGAGAGACCCAGTACTTC
TRBV6-5	TRBJ1-2	TRBD1	few	CASSYSTGVEGYTF	TGTGCCAGCAGTTACTCCACAGGGGTAGAGGGCTACACCTTC
TRBV7-2	TRBJ1-1	.	.	CASSSHHQRRRFMNTEAFF	TGTGCCAGCAGCTCCCACCATCAACGACGACGGTTTATGAACACTGAAGCTTTCTTT
TRBV20-1	TRBJ2-1	TRBD2	few	CSAKLGLAYNEQFF	TGCAGTGCCAAATTGGGACTAGCGTACAATGAGCAGTTCTTC